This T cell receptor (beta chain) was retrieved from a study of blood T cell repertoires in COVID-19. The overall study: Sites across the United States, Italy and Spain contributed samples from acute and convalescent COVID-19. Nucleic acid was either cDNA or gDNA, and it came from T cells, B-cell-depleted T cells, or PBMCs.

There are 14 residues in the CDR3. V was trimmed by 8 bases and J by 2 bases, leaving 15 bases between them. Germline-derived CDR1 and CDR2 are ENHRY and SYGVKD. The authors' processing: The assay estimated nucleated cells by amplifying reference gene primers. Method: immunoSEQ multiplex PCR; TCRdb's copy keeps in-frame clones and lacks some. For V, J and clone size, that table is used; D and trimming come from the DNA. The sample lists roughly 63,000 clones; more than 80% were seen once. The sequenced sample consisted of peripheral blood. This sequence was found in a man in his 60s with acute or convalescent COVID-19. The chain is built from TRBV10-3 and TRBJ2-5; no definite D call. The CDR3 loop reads CAISTDPSQETQYF. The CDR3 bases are TGTGCCATCTCTACAGACCCCTCTCAAGAGACCCAGTACTTC.